One and the same sample provided the 20 T cell receptor beta chains below, sequenced in a study of cytomegalovirus exposure and HLA in healthy donors. The PCR had 60 Vbeta and 13 Jbeta primers. Measured with immunoSEQ multiplex PCR; TCRdb has only the in-frame clones, and not every one. The table has around 150,000 clones, roughly 9% seen once. Sequenced: PBMCs. Source of these receptors: a woman aged 40 to 55 in good health and CMV-seropositive.

Comment on this clone: No conserved phenylalanine or tryptophan ends this CDR3, so it is likely a read error. No DNA is shown, since the ends of the CDR3 on it are uncertain; the CDR3 is the one TCRdb lists. This chain joins TRBV29-1 and TRBJ1-5; the DNA was not used to check the table's D call, TRBD1. The CDR3 adds up to 14 amino acids, both ends counted. Germline V gene data show CDR1 as SQVTM and CDR2 as ANQGSEA. CDR3 amino acids: CSVEEGGGNQPKHL.

The chain links TRBV7-8 to TRBJ1-2; D perhaps matches TRBD1 (5 bases). Trimming took 7 bases from V and 4 from J, leaving 25 bases between them. CDR1 SGHVS and CDR2 FQNEAQ come from the germline V gene. This CDR3 comprises 17 residues. In DNA form, the CDR3 reads TGTGCCAGCACCCAATGGGGGGTAGGGGAGAAGGGCTATGGCTACACCTTC. It encodes CASTQWGVGEKGYGYTF.

The chain recombines TRBV10-3 with TRBJ1-2; 9 positions match TRBD1. Germline CDR1 ENHRY, CDR2 SYGVKD. This CDR3 spans 15 amino acids. The V segment lost 3 bases and the J segment 1 base; nucleotides outside the gene matches: 3. CDR3 region: CAISEQGAVNYGYTF. Here the CDR3 DNA reads TGTGCCATCAGTGAACAGGGGGCCGTTAACTATGGCTACACCTTC.

The chain links TRBV13 to TRBJ1-2; D perhaps matches TRBD1 (5 bases). This CDR3 is 14 amino acids long. Trimming cost V 2 bases and J 8 bases, with 15 bases left between them. The germline CDR1 and CDR2 sequences are PRHDT and FYEKMQ (reference sequence). The CDR3 here is CASSLSRGWGGYTF. CDR3 DNA sequence: TGTGCCAGCAGCTTATCCCGCGGCTGGGGCGGCTACACCTTC.

This clone has only a few counts. V is TRBV2 and J is TRBJ2-3, with 15 nucleotides matching TRBD2. Trimming cost V 6 bases and J 3 bases; bases outside gene matches: 1. Germline V gives CDR1 SNHLY, CDR2 FYNNEI. The CDR3 covers 15 residues. The CDR3 here is CASSGTSGGTDTQYF. DNA for the CDR3: TGTGCCAGCAGCGGGACTAGCGGGGGGACAGATACGCAGTATTTT. The complete variable domain, with remaining parts taken from reference TRBV2 and TRBJ2-3, reads EPEVTQTPSHQVTQMGQEVILRCVPISNHLYFYWYRQILGQKVEFLVSFYNNEISEKSEIFDDQFSVERPDGSNFTLKIRSTKLEDSAMYFCASSGTSGGTDTQYFGPGTRLTVL.

In the case of this clone: This is likely a read error, given that the CDR3 carries no conserved phenylalanine or tryptophan at its end. The chain uses TRBV6-5 and TRBJ1-2; maybe TRBD1 (6 bases). CDR3 length: 15 residues. The germline V and J ends were trimmed by 2 bases and 8 bases, with 18 bases remaining between them. Germline values: CDR1 MNHEY, CDR2 SVGAGI. CDR3 residues: CASSYIRQVNGGYTV. The DNA of the CDR3 is TGTGCCAGCAGTTACATACGACAGGTCAATGGGGGCTACACCGTC.

The chain couples TRBV5-4 to TRBJ1-1, with TRBD1 matching over 7 bases. CDR3 size: 14 residues. V gave up 0 bases and J gave up 8 bases; unmatched junction bases: 7. Germline CDR1 SGHNT, CDR2 YYREEE (reference sequence). The CDR3 region is CASSLAGGVVEAFF. CDR3 coding DNA: TGTGCCAGCAGCTTGGCAGGGGGAGTGGTAGAAGCTTTCTTT.

This clone appeared a few times. The chain recombines TRBV9 with TRBJ1-1, with a weak D call TRBD1 (5 bases). The CDR3 has 13 amino acids. Germline V gene data show CDR1 as SGDLS and CDR2 as YYNGEE. Trimming stripped 7 bases from V and 2 bases from J, with 12 bases between. The CDR3 nucleotides are TGTGCCAGCGGAGGGACGGTCAACACTGAAGCTTTCTTT. This encodes CASGGTVNTEAFF.

The V and J genes are TRBV2 and TRBJ2-7, with 9 bases lining up with TRBD1. Germline V gives CDR1 SNHLY, CDR2 FYNNEI. V was pared by 7 bases and J by 0 bases, with 7 bases of the junction left unmatched. The CDR3 is 15 residues long. The CDR3 region has the DNA TGTGCCAGCAAAGGACAGGGGTTGAGCTCCTACGAGCAGTACTTC. This translates into CASKGQGLSSYEQYF.

Only a few counts were recorded for this clone. As DNA, the CDR3 is TGTGCCAGCAGCTTGGGACAGGACTACGAGCAGTACTTC. Translation: CASSLGQDYEQYF. The chain employs TRBV7-7 and TRBJ2-7, with 8 bases identical to TRBD1. V lost 3 bases and J lost 3; bases outside the gene matches: 1. The CDR3 spans 13 residues. Germline V gene lookup returns CDR1 SSHAT and CDR2 FNYEAQ (reference sequence).

J is TRBJ1-4 and V is TRBV4-3; possible D gene TRBD1, 6 bases. Per the germline V gene, CDR1 is LGHNA and CDR2 is YSLEER. The V end was cut by 0 bases, the J end by 7 bases, with 12 bases between. This CDR3 spans 15 amino acids. CDR3 region: CASSQDRGWSEKLFF. CDR3 DNA: TGCGCCAGCAGCCAAGACAGGGGATGGAGTGAAAAACTGTTTTTT.

The genes are TRBV4-3 and TRBJ2-1, with TRBD2 matching 15 bases. The CDR3 is 19 amino acids. The germline CDR1 and CDR2 sequences are LGHNA and YSLEER. Losses at the gene ends were 3 bases for V and 6 bases for J; bases not matched to a gene: 12. The CDR3 nucleotides read TGCGCCAGCAGCCAGACAAGCAGGACTAGCGGGGGGGCTGCCAATGAGCAGTTCTTC. Encoded protein: CASSQTSRTSGGAANEQFF.

The J gene is TRBJ1-6, the V gene TRBV7-2; TRBD1 might be the D (5 bases). Germline V gene lookup returns CDR1 SGHTA and CDR2 FQGNSA. This CDR3 is 14 amino acids long. The germline V and J ends were trimmed by 3 bases and 4 bases, with 7 bases remaining between them. Here the CDR3 DNA reads TGTGCCAGCAGCTTCCGACAGTATAATTCACCCCTCCACTTT. It encodes CASSFRQYNSPLHF.

This clone was seen more than once but under ten times. CDR3 DNA: TGTGCCAGTAGTATACAGGGGGGCTACCGACACCAGCATTTT. This codes for CASSIQGGYRHQHF. V usage is TRBV19 and J usage is TRBJ1-5; 7 nucleotides align to TRBD1. Germline CDR1 reads LNHDA; CDR2 reads SQIVND (reference sequence). CDR3 length: 14 residues. The junction had 10 bases not matched to a gene; V was cut back by 2 bases and J by 12 bases.

This clone was observed a few times. CDR3 nucleotide sequence: TGCGCCAGCAGCCAAACCATAGCAACTAATGAAAAACTGTTTTTT. This translates into CASSQTIATNEKLFF. The gene calls are TRBV4-1 and TRBJ1-4; D call uncertain. The germline gives CDR1 MGHRA, CDR2 YSYEKL. This CDR3 comprises 15 residues. Trimming shortened V by 2 bases and J by 0 bases, and 7 bases separated the two germline ends.

J is TRBJ1-5 and V is TRBV27; D is uncertain. The germline V gene has CDR1 MNHEY and CDR2 SMNVEV (reference sequence). Trimming took off 5 bases at V and 5 bases at J, with 13 bases between the two ends. The CDR3 totals 14 residues. CDR3 nucleotides: TGTGCCAGCAGTCACCGGGAAAGATATCAGCCCCAGCATTTT. This sequence encodes CASSHRERYQPQHF.

The chain employs TRBV2 and TRBJ2-5; tentative D call: TRBD1 (5 bases). The J call may not be correct, given that the DNA end is closer to TRBJ2-7. CDR1 and CDR2 from the germline V gene are SNHLY and FYNNEI. This CDR3 contains 15 residues. The CDR3 protein is CASSQGHGFSYEQYF. In DNA, the CDR3 is TGTGCCAGCAGTCAAGGACACGGCTTTTCCTACGAGCAGTACTTC.

The chain recombines TRBV15 with TRBJ1-6; D unresolved. The CDR3 extends over 14 amino acids. V was pared by 0 bases and J by 6 bases, with 6 bases between. CDR1 LNHNV and CDR2 YYDKDF come from the germline V gene (reference sequence). The CDR3 DNA follows: TGTGCCACCAGCAGAGAACAGCTTAATTCACCCCTCCACTTT. Amino acids: CATSREQLNSPLHF. Combining the CDR3 with reference TRBV15 and TRBJ1-6 gives the whole variable domain DAMVIQNPRYQVTQFGKPVTLSCSQTLNHNVMYWYQQKSSQAPKLLFHYYDKDFNNEADTPDNFQSRRPNTSFCFLDIRSPGLGDTAMYLCATSREQLNSPLHFGNGTRLTVT.

The chain links TRBV2 to TRBJ1-4; tentative D call: TRBD1 (5 bases). Germline CDR1 and CDR2: SNHLY and FYNNEI. The CDR3 runs to 15 residues. Trimming took 7 bases from V and 5 from J, leaving 17 bases between them. The CDR3 DNA reads TGTGCCAGCAATGATCCTCGGGCAGGGAATGAAAAACTGTTTTTT. It is translated as CASNDPRAGNEKLFF.

This clone occurred a few times. The V gene is TRBV5-1, the J gene TRBJ2-5, with 10 positions matching TRBD2. The germline V gene has CDR1 SGHRS and CDR2 YFSETQ. The CDR3 has 15 residues. V was clipped by 0 bases and J by 3 bases; unmatched bases: 2. CDR3 DNA: TGCGCCAGCAGCTTGGGGGGGACTAGCGAAGAGACCCAGTACTTC. As protein: CASSLGGTSEETQYF.